Listed here are 14 T cell receptor beta chains from one sample, sequenced in a study of blood T cell repertoires in COVID-19. Produced via immunoSEQ multiplex PCR; TCRdb's table is partial and in-frame only. The sample records under 140,000 clones, around nine tenths being singletons. Sequenced: peripheral blood. The receptors were sampled from a human donor in a cohort sampled during active COVID-19.

The J gene is TRBJ1-2, the V gene TRBV4-1; no definite D call. Trimming left V 1 base short and J 8 bases short, with 14 bases between. CDR1 MGHRA and CDR2 YSYEKL come from the germline V gene. The CDR3 has 14 amino acids. The DNA of the CDR3 is TGCGCCAGCAGCCAAGTGGGGTTCGCGGGGGGCTACACCTTC. Its protein product is CASSQVGFAGGYTF.

The genes are TRBV5-4 and TRBJ2-7; 8 bases are shared with TRBD2. The CDR3 is made up of 14 amino acids. Germline V gene sequence: CDR1 SGHNT, CDR2 YYREEE (reference sequence). Losses at the gene ends were 4 bases for V and 2 bases for J; bases not matched to a gene: 5. The CDR3 spells CASSIAGITYEQYF. The CDR3 DNA reads as TGTGCCAGCAGCATAGCGGGGATAACCTACGAGCAGTACTTC. The whole variable domain, remainder taken from reference TRBV5-4 and TRBJ2-7, is ETGVTQSPTHLIKTRGQQVTLRCSSQSGHNTVSWYQQALGQGPQFIFQYYREEENGRGNFPPRFSGLQFPNYSSELNVNALELDDSALYLCASSIAGITYEQYFGPGTRLTVT.

The chain uses TRBV30 and TRBJ2-5, with 7 bases identical to TRBD2. CDR1 and CDR2 from the germline V gene are GTSNPN and SVGIG (reference sequence). The CDR3 covers 13 residues. Trimming took 4 bases from V and 5 from J; bases not matched to a gene: 7. Here the CDR3 DNA reads TGTGCCTGGACAGTGGGAGGGCCTGAGACCCAGTACTTC. It is translated as CAWTVGGPETQYF.

This chain joins TRBV5-6 and TRBJ2-3, with D tentatively TRBD2 (5 bases). This CDR3 region has 17 residues. Germline loops: CDR1 SGHDT, CDR2 YYEEEE. Trimming pared 0 bases from V and 3 bases from J, leaving 17 bases between. DNA of the CDR3: TGTGCCAGCAGCTTGGCCGGGGTAGCGAGGGTGACAGATACGCAGTATTTT. This encodes CASSLAGVARVTDTQYF.

This clone has only a few counts. The chain carries TRBV9 and TRBJ1-1; D gene uncertain. Germline CDR1 is SGDLS and CDR2 is YYNGEE. Trimming stripped 1 base from V and 0 bases from J, with 7 bases between. This CDR3 contains 14 residues. CDR3 sequence: CASSVTQLNTEAFF. CDR3 coding DNA: TGTGCCAGCAGCGTAACACAGCTGAACACTGAAGCTTTCTTT.

The chain couples TRBV12-5 to TRBJ1-1, with 8 bases that match TRBD1. CDR1 is LGHNT, CDR2 FRNRAP, per germline. Trimming took 5 bases from V and 5 from J; bases not matched to a gene: 7. CDR3 length: 14 amino acids. The CDR3 spells CASGIGQGWTEAFF. In DNA, the CDR3 is TGTGCTAGTGGTATAGGACAGGGATGGACTGAAGCTTTCTTT.

The chain is built from TRBV20-1 and TRBJ2-3; no definite D call. The ends were cut back, 3 bases at V and 0 bases at J, with 13 bases in the middle. From germline, CDR1 is DFQATT and CDR2 SNEGSKA (reference sequence). CDR3 length: 15 residues. CDR3 DNA sequence: TGCAGTGCTAGTGGCCCCAGGTCGAGCACAGATACGCAGTATTTT. Amino acid sequence: CSASGPRSSTDTQYF.

Only one count was recorded for this clone. The V call is TRBV19, the J call TRBJ2-2, with D unresolved. CDR1 is LNHDA, CDR2 SQIVND, per germline (reference sequence). This CDR3 region has 14 residues. V was pared by 1 base and J by 6 bases, with 9 bases between. CDR3 region: CASSIGFVAGELFF. The CDR3 nucleotides are TGTGCCAGTAGTATAGGGTTCGTAGCCGGGGAGCTGTTTTTT. The whole variable domain, remainder taken from reference TRBV19 and TRBJ2-2, is DGGITQSPKYLFRKEGQNVTLSCEQNLNHDAMYWYRQDPGQGLRLIYYSQIVNDFQKGDIAEGYSVSREKKESFPLTVTSAQKNPTAFYLCASSIGFVAGELFFGEGSRLTVL.

J is TRBJ2-7 and V is TRBV28, with D possibly matching TRBD2 (6 bases). The CDR3 has 17 residues. CDR1 and CDR2 from the germline V gene are MDHEN and SYDVKM. V was clipped by 5 bases and J by 3 bases, with 23 bases between them. CDR3 DNA: TGTGCCAGCAGTATACACGACTTAGCGGTCGGGGGCTACGAGCAGTACTTC. Translation gives CASSIHDLAVGGYEQYF.

This clone was recorded once. This chain joins TRBV6-5 and TRBJ2-3; 8 bases map to TRBD1. Germline-derived CDR1 and CDR2 are MNHEY and SVGAGI. V gave up 6 bases and J gave up 6 bases; unmatched junction bases: 8. The CDR3 runs 14 residues. CDR3 nucleotides: TGTGCCAGCAGGCCGGACAGGGTTGAGGATACGCAGTATTTT. This encodes CASRPDRVEDTQYF.

The J gene is TRBJ2-3, the V gene TRBV3-1 (or the pseudogene TRBV3-2); no clear D gene. Trimming cost V 8 bases and J 4 bases, with 4 bases left between them. Germline-derived CDR1 and CDR2 are LGHDT and YNNKEL (reference sequence). This CDR3 comprises 10 residues. CDR3 loop: CASQSDTQYF. CDR3 nucleotides: TGTGCCAGCCAATCAGATACGCAGTATTTT.

This clone came up a few times. The chain links TRBV5-5 to TRBJ2-1, with 7 bases lining up with TRBD2. Trimming cost V 4 bases and J 7 bases; bases outside gene matches: 8. The germline V gene encodes CDR1 SGHKS and CDR2 YYEKEE (reference sequence). The CDR3 covers 14 residues. The CDR3 nucleotides are TGTGCCAGCAGCCCTGAGACGGGGGGAAATGAGCAGTTCTTC. Its protein is CASSPETGGNEQFF.

The V call is TRBV7-2, the J call TRBJ2-7; D uncertain. The V end was cut by 0 bases, the J end by 4 bases, with 7 bases between. Germline V gene sequence: CDR1 SGHTA, CDR2 FQGNSA. The CDR3 has 13 amino acids. CDR3 sequence (DNA): TGTGCCAGCAGCTTAGCGGGCAGTTACGAGCAGTACTTC. Its translation is CASSLAGSYEQYF.

This clone appeared a single time. V and J are TRBV24-1 and TRBJ1-1; D gene unclear. Between the trimmed V and J ends, which lost 0 bases and 11 bases, there was a span of 12 bases. The CDR3 extends over 13 amino acids. CDR1 is KGHDR and CDR2 is SFDVKD in the germline V gene. CDR3 sequence reads: CATSDLLSNEAFF. DNA for the CDR3: TGTGCCACCAGTGATTTGTTGAGCAATGAGGCTTTCTTT.